These 18 T cell receptor beta chains were sequenced from one sample in a study of neurological immune-mediated disorders. In TCRdb, the 5' RACE reads were re-called with MiXCR into one record per CDR3 protein. Among tens of thousands of distinct CDR3 sequences, about 15% were seen once, and the ten largest hold 27%. The sequenced sample was PBMCs. The receptor set was obtained from a man aged 70 or older in good health.

This clonotype was seen at least ten times. The gene calls are TRBV2 and TRBJ2-2; D gene ambiguous. Germline assignment: CDR1 SNHLY and CDR2 FYNNEI. With 5 bases removed from V and 0 bases from J, the gap between germline ends came to 10 bases. The length of the CDR3 is 15 residues. In nucleotides, the CDR3 is TGTGCCAGCAGTTTAAGACCTACGAACACCGGGGAGCTGTTTTTT. This encodes CASSLRPTNTGELFF.

This chain joins TRBV14 and TRBJ2-3; 8 bases agree with TRBD1. This CDR3 is 16 amino acids long. Germline trimming cut 1 base from V and 4 bases from J; bases unmatched to any gene: 7. Per the germline V gene, CDR1 is SGHDN and CDR2 is FVKESK. The CDR3 here is CASSQATWTGPDTQYF. The DNA of the CDR3 is TGTGCCAGCAGCCAAGCGACTTGGACAGGGCCAGATACGCAGTATTTT.

In this sample, this clonotype turned up many times. The chain is built from TRBV27 and TRBJ2-7; weak D call: TRBD2 (5 bases). CDR1 is MNHEY and CDR2 is SMNVEV in the germline V gene (reference sequence). The CDR3 has 16 residues. Trimming took off 0 bases at V and 0 bases at J, with 12 bases between the two ends. In DNA form, the CDR3 reads TGTGCCAGCAGTTTATCTGAGGGAAAGCGCTCCTACGAGCAGTACTTC. Protein product: CASSLSEGKRSYEQYF.

This clonotype was seen at least ten times. The chain has TRBV6-2 or TRBV6-3 and TRBJ2-7; the D call may be TRBD1 or TRBD2 (6 bases each). Trimming removed 4 bases from V and 2 bases from J, with 15 bases in between. CDR1 MNHEY and CDR2 SVGEGT come from the germline V gene. The CDR3 is 15 amino acids. The CDR3: CASSSHREATYEQYF. As DNA, the CDR3 is TGTGCCAGCAGTTCCCACAGGGAGGCAACCTACGAGCAGTACTTC.

Sample share makes this clonotype medium-sized (0.01 to 0.1%). The chain combines TRBV5-1 with TRBJ2-7; D is perhaps TRBD1 or TRBD2 (5 bases each). The V gene lost 0 bases and the J gene lost 2 bases, with 9 bases spanning the gap. CDR1 and CDR2 (germline): SGHRS, YFSETQ. The CDR3 extends over 14 amino acids. CDR3 sequence: CASSLGGRTYEQYF. For the CDR3, the DNA is TGCGCCAGCAGCTTGGGGGGACGGACCTACGAGCAGTACTTC.

This clonotype showed up many times. The J gene is TRBJ2-7, the V gene TRBV10-3; D is unclear. Deletions cut 4 bases from V and 2 bases from J, with 12 bases between. This CDR3 contains 14 residues. Germline-derived CDR1 and CDR2 are ENHRY and SYGVKD. CDR3 loop: CAISGAASAYEQYF. The CDR3 DNA sequence: TGTGCCATCAGTGGGGCAGCGAGCGCCTACGAGCAGTACTTC.

Ten or more counts support this clonotype. This chain connects TRBV7-3 to TRBJ2-3; 9 nucleotides agree with TRBD1. Germline values: CDR1 SGHTA, CDR2 FQGTGA. V lost 5 bases, J lost 4 bases, and 10 bases stayed unmatched. The length of the CDR3 is 16 residues. Written as DNA, the CDR3 is TGTGCCAGCAGCGATACAGGGGGCGCGATCGCAGATACGCAGTATTTT. This translates into CASSDTGGAIADTQYF.

This clonotype was found many times. The chain is built from TRBV5-1 and TRBJ1-2; 10 positions agree with TRBD1. V dropped 4 bases and J dropped 8; count of bases not matched to a gene: 8. The germline V gene encodes CDR1 SGHRS and CDR2 YFSETQ. This CDR3 is built from 14 residues. The CDR3 DNA reads TGCGCCAGCAGCGACCCCGGGACAGGGGAGGGCTACACCTTC. It yields the protein CASSDPGTGEGYTF.

This clonotype was counted many times. V gene TRBV6-2 or TRBV6-3 combines with J gene TRBJ2-7, with 7 bases lining up with TRBD1. V trimming: 6 bases; J trimming: 7 bases; junction bases outside the gene matches: 12. The CDR3 sequence is 14 residues long. Per germline, CDR1 MNHEY and CDR2 SVGEGT. The DNA of the CDR3 is TGTGCCAGCAGCGACACAGGGGCCTTTCCGGAGCAGTACTTC. Translated: CASSDTGAFPEQYF.

The sample holds many counts of this clonotype. This chain connects TRBV7-9 to TRBJ2-7; no reliable D call. V dropped 2 bases and J dropped 6 bases, with 5 bases sitting between them. The CDR3 contains 11 residues. Germline assignment: CDR1 SEHNR and CDR2 FQNEAQ (reference sequence). The CDR3 DNA follows: TGTGCCAGCAGCTTAATTTTCGAGCAGTACTTC. It is translated as CASSLIFEQYF.

The sample holds many counts of this clonotype. This could be a read error, since a much larger clone is one nucleotide away. The chain recombines TRBV6-5 with TRBJ1-1, with a possible D match to TRBD1 (6 bases). CDR3 length equals 15 residues. Trimming removed 7 bases at V and 1 base at J, with 16 bases between. From germline, CDR1 is MNHEY and CDR2 SVGAGI. The CDR3 DNA reads TGTGCCAGCATGGGGTGGGGGGCCGGGAACACTGAAGCTTTCTTT. It encodes CASMGWGAGNTEAFF.

This clonotype was seen repeatedly, ten times or more. The J gene is TRBJ2-7, the V gene TRBV28; D is possibly TRBD1 (6 bases). CDR3 size: 15 residues. Germline CDR1 and CDR2: MDHEN and SYDVKM. V was clipped by 3 bases and J by 7 bases, with 19 bases between them. CDR3 sequence reads: CASSFSGTGMREQYF. For the CDR3, the DNA is TGTGCCAGCAGTTTCTCGGGAACAGGGATGAGGGAGCAGTACTTC.

In its sample, this clonotype was seen once. The chain employs TRBV5-1 and TRBJ1-1; no definite D call. The CDR3 has 15 amino acids. Deletions cut 0 bases from V and 1 base from J, with 10 bases between. CDR1 SGHRS and CDR2 YFSETQ come from the germline V gene. CDR3 sequence reads: CASSLAPGQNTEAFF. The CDR3, as DNA: TGCGCCAGCAGCTTGGCTCCGGGTCAGAACACTGAAGCTTTCTTT.

In its sample, this clonotype was seen many times. V and J are TRBV12-3 or TRBV12-4 and TRBJ1-1; D gene uncertain. Trimming took 3 bases from V and 3 from J, leaving 8 bases between them. The CDR3 runs 13 residues. CDR3 DNA: TGTGCCAGCAGTTTTGGAGTTTACACTGAAGCTTTCTTT. The encoded protein is CASSFGVYTEAFF.

This clonotype was observed at least ten times. This chain joins TRBV28 and TRBJ2-1, with D possibly TRBD1 on 6 matching bases. Trimming pared 5 bases from V and 0 bases from J, leaving 14 bases between. The CDR3 covers 16 residues. Germline CDR1 and CDR2: MDHEN and SYDVKM. The CDR3 DNA is TGTGCCAGCAGTCTATACGGGACAAGCTCCTACAATGAGCAGTTCTTC. It codes for CASSLYGTSSYNEQFF.

This clonotype was seen many times. The chain employs TRBV7-3 and TRBJ2-2, with 7 nucleotides matching TRBD1. Per germline, CDR1 SGHTA and CDR2 FQGTGA. CDR3 size: 16 residues. The ends lost 3 bases at V and 5 bases at J; junction bases unmatched: 9. CDR3 coding DNA: TGTGCCAGCAGCTTTGGGACAGCCCGGAATACCGGGGAGCTGTTTTTT. Encoded protein: CASSFGTARNTGELFF.

In its sample, this clonotype was seen many times. V gene TRBV12-3 or TRBV12-4 combines with J gene TRBJ1-4; D unresolved. V shed 3 bases and J shed 5 bases, with 10 bases lying between them. This CDR3 has 14 residues. The chain's CDR3 is CASSLDGLNEKLFF. DNA for the CDR3: TGTGCCAGCAGTTTGGATGGCTTGAATGAAAAACTGTTTTTT.

A few counts support this clonotype. The chain joins TRBV7-2 to TRBJ2-2; 10 bases fit TRBD1. The CDR3 extends over 16 amino acids. The germline gives CDR1 SGHTA, CDR2 FQGNSA. Germline trimming cut 5 bases from V and 3 bases from J; bases unmatched to any gene: 6. The CDR3 DNA sequence: TGTGCCAGCAGCAAGGGACAGGGGCTACACACCGGGGAGCTGTTTTTT. Its protein is CASSKGQGLHTGELFF.